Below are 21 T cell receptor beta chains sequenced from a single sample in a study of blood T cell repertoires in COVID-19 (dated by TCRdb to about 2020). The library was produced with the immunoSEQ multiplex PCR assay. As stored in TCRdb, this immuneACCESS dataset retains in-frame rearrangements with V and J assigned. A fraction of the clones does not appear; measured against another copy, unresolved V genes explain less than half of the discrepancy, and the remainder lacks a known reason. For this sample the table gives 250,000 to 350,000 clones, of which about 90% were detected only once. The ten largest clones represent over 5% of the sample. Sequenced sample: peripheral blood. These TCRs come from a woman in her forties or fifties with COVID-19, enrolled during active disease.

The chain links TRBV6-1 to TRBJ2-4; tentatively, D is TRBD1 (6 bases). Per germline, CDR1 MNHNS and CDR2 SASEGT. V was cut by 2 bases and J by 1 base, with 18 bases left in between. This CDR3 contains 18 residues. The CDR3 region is CASSERQVLGGAKNIQYF. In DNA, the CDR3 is TGTGCCAGCAGTGAAAGACAGGTCCTTGGCGGCGCCAAAAACATTCAGTACTTC.

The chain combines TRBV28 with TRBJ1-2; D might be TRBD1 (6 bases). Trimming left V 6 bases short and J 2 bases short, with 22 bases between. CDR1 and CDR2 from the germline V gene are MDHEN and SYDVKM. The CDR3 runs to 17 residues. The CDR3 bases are TGTGCCAGCAGATCTCCGGGACACCCACCGCGGAACTATGGCTACACCTTC. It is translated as CASRSPGHPPRNYGYTF.

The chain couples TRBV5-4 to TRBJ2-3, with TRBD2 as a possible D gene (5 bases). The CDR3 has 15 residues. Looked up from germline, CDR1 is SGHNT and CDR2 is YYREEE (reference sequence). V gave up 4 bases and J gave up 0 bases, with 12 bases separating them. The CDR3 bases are TGTGCCAGCAGCCGAGGACTTAAAAGCACAGATACGCAGTATTTT. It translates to CASSRGLKSTDTQYF.

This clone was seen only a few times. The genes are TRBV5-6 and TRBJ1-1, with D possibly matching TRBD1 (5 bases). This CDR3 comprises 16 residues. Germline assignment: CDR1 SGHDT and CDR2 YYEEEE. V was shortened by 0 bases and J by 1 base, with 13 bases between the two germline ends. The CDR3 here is CASSLGGARGNTEAFF. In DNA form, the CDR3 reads TGTGCCAGCAGCTTGGGGGGCGCAAGAGGGAACACTGAAGCTTTCTTT.

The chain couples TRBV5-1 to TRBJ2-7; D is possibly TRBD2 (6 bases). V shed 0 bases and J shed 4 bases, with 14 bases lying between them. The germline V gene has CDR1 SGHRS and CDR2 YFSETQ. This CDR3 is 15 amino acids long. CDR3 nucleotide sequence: TGCGCCAGCAGCTTGGGGGGGGACTCGATGTACGAGCAGTACTTC. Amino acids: CASSLGGDSMYEQYF.

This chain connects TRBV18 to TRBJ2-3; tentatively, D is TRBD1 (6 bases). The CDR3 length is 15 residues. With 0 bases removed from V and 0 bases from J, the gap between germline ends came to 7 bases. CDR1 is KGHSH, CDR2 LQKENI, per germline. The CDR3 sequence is CASSPPGASTDTQYF. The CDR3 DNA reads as TGTGCCAGCTCACCACCGGGGGCGAGCACAGATACGCAGTATTTT. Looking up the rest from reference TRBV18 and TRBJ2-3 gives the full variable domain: NAGVMQNPRHLVRRRGQEARLRCSPMKGHSHVYWYRQLPEEGLKFMVYLQKENIIDESGMPKERFSAEFPKEGPSILRIQQVVRGDSAAYFCASSPPGASTDTQYFGPGTRLTVL.

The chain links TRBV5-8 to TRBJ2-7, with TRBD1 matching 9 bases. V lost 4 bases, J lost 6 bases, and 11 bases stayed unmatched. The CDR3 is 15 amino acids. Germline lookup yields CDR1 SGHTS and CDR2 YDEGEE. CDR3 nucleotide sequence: TGTGCCAGCAGCCAATCGCGGACAGGGGATCTCGAGCAGTACTTC. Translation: CASSQSRTGDLEQYF.

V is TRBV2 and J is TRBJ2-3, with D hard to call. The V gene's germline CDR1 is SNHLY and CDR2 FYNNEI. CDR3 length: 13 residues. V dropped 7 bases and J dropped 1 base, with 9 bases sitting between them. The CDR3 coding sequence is TGTGCCAGCAATCGAGGAGGCACAGATACGCAGTATTTT. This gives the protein CASNRGGTDTQYF.

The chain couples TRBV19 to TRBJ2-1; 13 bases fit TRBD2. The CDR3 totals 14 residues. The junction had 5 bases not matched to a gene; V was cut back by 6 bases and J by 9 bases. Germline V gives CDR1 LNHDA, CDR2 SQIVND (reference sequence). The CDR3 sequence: CASRSTSGRGEQFF. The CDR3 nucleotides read TGTGCCAGTAGATCTACTAGCGGGAGGGGTGAGCAGTTCTTC.

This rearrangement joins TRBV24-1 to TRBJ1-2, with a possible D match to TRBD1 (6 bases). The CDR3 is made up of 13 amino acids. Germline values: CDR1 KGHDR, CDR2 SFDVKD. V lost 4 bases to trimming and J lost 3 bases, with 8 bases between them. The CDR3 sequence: CATSEAGDYGYTF. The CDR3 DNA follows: TGTGCCACCAGTGAGGCAGGGGACTATGGCTACACCTTC.

CDR3 bases: TGTGCCAGCAGTAGGGGGGGACAGGGGATGTACGAGCAGTACTTC. Its protein product is CASSRGGQGMYEQYF. This chain joins TRBV6-6 and TRBJ2-7, with 10 nucleotides matching TRBD1. The CDR3 is 15 residues long. The germline V gene encodes CDR1 MNHNY and CDR2 SVGAGI (reference sequence). V dropped 5 bases and J dropped 4; count of bases not matched to a gene: 8.

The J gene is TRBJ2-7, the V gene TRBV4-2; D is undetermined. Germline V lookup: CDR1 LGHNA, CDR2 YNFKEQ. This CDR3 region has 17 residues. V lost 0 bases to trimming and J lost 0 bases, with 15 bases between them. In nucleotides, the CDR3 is TGTGCCAGCAGCCAAGACGAGGCGCGGAAGAGCTCCTACGAGCAGTACTTC. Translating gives CASSQDEARKSSYEQYF.

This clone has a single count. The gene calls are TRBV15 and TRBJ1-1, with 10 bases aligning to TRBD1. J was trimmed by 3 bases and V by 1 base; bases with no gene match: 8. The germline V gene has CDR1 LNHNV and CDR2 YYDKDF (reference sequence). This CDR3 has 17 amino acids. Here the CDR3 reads CATSRVTGGIQYTEAFF. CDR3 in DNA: TGTGCCACCAGCAGAGTGACAGGGGGCATCCAGTACACTGAAGCTTTCTTT.

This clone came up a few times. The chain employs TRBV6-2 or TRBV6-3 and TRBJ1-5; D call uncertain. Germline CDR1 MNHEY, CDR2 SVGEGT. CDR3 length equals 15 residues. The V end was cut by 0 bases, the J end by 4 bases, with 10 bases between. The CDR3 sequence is CASSYSNSMNQPQHF. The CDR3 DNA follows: TGTGCCAGCAGTTACTCTAACTCAATGAATCAGCCCCAGCATTTT.

CDR3 sequence: CASSWGLAGVGYEQYF. In DNA form, the CDR3 reads TGTGCCAGCAGTTGGGGACTAGCGGGAGTCGGCTACGAGCAGTACTTC. This chain links TRBV6-5 with TRBJ2-7, with 14 positions matching TRBD2. The CDR3 is 16 amino acids. Germline lookup yields CDR1 MNHEY and CDR2 SVGAGI. V dropped 4 bases and J dropped 3; count of bases not matched to a gene: 5.

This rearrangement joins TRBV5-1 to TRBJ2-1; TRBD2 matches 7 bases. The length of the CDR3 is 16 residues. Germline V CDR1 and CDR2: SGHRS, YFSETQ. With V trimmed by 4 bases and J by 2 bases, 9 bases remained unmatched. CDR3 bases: TGCGCCAGCAGCATTTCCTTAGCGGGTGCCTACAATGAGCAGTTCTTC. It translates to CASSISLAGAYNEQFF.

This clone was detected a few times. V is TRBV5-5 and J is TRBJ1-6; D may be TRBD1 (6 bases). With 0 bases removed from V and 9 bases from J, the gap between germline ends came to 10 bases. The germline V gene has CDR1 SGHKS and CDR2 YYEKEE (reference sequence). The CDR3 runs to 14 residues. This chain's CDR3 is CASSLGTETSPLHF. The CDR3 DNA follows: TGTGCCAGCAGCTTGGGGACAGAAACTTCACCCCTCCACTTT.

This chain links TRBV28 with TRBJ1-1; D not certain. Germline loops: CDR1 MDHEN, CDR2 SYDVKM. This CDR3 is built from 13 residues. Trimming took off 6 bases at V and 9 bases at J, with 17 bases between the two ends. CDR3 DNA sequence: TGTGCCAGCAGCCTAGCGCTGATCGCTCAAGCTTTCTTT. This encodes CASSLALIAQAFF.

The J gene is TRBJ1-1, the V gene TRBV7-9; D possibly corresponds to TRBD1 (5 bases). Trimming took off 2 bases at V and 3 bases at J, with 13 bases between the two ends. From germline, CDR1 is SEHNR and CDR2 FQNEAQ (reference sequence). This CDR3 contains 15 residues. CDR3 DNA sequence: TGTGCCAGCAGCTTATTGGGACTGAGGGACACTGAAGCTTTCTTT. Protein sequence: CASSLLGLRDTEAFF.

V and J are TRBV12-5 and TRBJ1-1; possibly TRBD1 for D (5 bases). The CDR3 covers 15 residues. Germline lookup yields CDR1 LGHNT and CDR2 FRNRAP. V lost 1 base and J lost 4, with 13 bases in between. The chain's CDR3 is CASGLAQGGITEAFF. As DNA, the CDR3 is TGTGCTAGTGGTTTGGCCCAGGGAGGAATCACTGAAGCTTTCTTT. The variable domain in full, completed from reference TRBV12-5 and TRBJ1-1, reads DARVTQTPRHKVTEMGQEVTMRCQPILGHNTVFWYRQTMMQGLELLAYFRNRAPLDDSGMPKDRFSAEMPDATLATLKIQPSEPRDSAVYFCASGLAQGGITEAFFGQGTRLTVV.

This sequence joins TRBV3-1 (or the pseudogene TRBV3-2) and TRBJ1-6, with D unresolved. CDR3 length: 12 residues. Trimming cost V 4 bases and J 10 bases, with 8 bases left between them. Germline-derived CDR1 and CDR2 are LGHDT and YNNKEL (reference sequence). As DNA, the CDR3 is TGTGCCAGCAGCCGATTGAGGTCACCCCTCCACTTT. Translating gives CASSRLRSPLHF.